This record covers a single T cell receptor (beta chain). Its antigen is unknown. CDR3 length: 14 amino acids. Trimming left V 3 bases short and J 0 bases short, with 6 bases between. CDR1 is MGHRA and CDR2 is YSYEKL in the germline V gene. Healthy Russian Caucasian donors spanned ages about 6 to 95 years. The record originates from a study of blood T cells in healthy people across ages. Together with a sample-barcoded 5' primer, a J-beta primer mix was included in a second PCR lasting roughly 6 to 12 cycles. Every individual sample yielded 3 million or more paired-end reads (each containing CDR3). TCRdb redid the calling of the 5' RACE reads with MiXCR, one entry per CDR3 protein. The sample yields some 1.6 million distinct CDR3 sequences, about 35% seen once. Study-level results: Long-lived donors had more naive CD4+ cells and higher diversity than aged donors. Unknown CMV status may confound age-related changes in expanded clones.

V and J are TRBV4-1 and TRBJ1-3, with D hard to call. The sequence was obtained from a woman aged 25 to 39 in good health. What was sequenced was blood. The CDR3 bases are TGCGCCAGCAGCCAGCAGGACTCTGGAAACACCATATATTTT. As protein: CASSQQDSGNTIYF.